This TCR beta chain was sequenced for a study of blood T cell repertoires in COVID-19. Study summary: Italy, Spain and the United States were the sources of the convalescent and acute COVID-19 samples.

V dropped 6 bases and J dropped 7 bases, with 6 bases sitting between them. This CDR3 is 10 amino acids long. Looked up from germline, CDR1 is MDHEN and CDR2 is SYDVKM. Original methodology: Reference gene primer amplification gave nucleated cell count estimates. Profiled with immunoSEQ multiplex PCR; TCRdb holds only in-frame clones, not every one. V, J and clone size are taken as reported in that table, and D and trimming were inferred from the DNA itself. The repertoire has around 250,000 clones, approximately 82% of them found once; the top ten carry more than 1.5%. This TCR derives from a man aged 25-45 years who had recovered from COVID-19. The sequenced sample was peripheral blood. V usage is TRBV28 and J usage is TRBJ1-1, with D unresolved. CDR3 residues: CASSSGEAFF. CDR3 nucleotides: TGTGCCAGCAGCTCAGGTGAAGCTTTCTTT.